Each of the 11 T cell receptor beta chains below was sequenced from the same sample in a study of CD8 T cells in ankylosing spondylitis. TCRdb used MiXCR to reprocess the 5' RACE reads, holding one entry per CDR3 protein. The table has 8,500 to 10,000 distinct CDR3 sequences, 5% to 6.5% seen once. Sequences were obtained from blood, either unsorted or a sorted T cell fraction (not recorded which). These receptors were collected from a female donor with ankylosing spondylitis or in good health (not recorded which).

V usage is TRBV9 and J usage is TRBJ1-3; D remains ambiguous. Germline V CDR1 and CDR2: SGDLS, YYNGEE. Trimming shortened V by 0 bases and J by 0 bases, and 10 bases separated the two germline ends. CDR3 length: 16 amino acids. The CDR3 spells CASSVAYKSSGNTIYF. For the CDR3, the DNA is TGTGCCAGCAGCGTAGCCTACAAGAGCTCTGGAAACACCATATATTTT.

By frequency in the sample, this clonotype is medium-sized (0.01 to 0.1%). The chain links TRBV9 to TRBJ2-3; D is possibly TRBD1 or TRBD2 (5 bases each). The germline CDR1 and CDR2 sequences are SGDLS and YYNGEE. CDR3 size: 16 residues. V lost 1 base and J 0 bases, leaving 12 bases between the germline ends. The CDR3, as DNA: TGTGCCAGCAGCGTAAGGGGACCACTAAGCACAGATACGCAGTATTTT. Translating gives CASSVRGPLSTDTQYF.

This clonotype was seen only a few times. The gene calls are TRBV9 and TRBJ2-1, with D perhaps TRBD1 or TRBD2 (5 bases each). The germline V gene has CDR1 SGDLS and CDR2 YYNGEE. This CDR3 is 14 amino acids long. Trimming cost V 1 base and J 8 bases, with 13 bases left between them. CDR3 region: CASSVQPLGDEQFF. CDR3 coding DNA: TGTGCCAGCAGCGTACAACCCTTGGGGGATGAGCAGTTCTTC.

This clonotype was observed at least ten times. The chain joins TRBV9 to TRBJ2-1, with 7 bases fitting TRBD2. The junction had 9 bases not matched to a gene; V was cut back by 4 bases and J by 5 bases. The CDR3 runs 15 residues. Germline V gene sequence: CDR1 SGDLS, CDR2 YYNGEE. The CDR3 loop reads CASSLAGTPNNEQFF. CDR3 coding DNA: TGTGCCAGCAGCTTAGCGGGCACTCCCAACAATGAGCAGTTCTTC.

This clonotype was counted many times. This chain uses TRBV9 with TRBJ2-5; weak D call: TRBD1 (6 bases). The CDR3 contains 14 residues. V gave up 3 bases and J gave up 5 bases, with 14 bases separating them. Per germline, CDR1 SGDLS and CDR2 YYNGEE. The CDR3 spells CASSGADQGETQYF. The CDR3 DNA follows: TGTGCCAGCAGCGGAGCTGACCAGGGGGAGACCCAGTACTTC.

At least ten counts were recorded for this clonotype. CDR3 amino acids: CASSASGADNEKLFF. CDR3 DNA sequence: TGTGCCAGCAGCGCATCAGGGGCGGATAATGAAAAACTGTTTTTT. V is TRBV9 and J is TRBJ1-4; TRBD1 is a possible D gene (6 bases). Trimming shortened V by 3 bases and J by 4 bases, and 13 bases separated the two germline ends. This CDR3 comprises 15 residues. Germline assignment: CDR1 SGDLS and CDR2 YYNGEE.

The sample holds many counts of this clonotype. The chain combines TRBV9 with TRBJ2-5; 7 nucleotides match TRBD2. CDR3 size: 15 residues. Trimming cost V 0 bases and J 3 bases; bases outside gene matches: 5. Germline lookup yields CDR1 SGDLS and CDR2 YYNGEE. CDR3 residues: CASSVAGLAEETQYF. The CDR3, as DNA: TGTGCCAGCAGCGTAGCTGGGCTAGCGGAAGAGACCCAGTACTTC.

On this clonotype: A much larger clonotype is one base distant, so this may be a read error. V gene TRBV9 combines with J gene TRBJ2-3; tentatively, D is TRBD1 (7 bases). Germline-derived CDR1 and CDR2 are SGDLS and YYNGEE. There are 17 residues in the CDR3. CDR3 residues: CASSVAPGGRSTVTQYF. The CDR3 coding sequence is TGTGCCAGCAGCGTAGCGCCAGGGGGGCGGAGCACAGTTACGCAGTATTTT.

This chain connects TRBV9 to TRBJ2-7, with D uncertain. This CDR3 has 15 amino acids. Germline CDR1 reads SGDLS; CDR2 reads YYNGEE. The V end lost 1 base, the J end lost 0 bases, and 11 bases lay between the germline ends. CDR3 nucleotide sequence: TGTGCCAGCAGCGTAAGCAGCACCAGCTCCTACGAGCAGTACTTC. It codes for CASSVSSTSSYEQYF.

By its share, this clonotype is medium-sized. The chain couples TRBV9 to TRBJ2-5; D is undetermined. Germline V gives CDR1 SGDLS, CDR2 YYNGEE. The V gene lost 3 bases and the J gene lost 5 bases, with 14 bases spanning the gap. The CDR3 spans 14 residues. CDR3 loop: CASSGLTGTETQYF. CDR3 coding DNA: TGTGCCAGCAGCGGGTTGACTGGAACGGAGACCCAGTACTTC.

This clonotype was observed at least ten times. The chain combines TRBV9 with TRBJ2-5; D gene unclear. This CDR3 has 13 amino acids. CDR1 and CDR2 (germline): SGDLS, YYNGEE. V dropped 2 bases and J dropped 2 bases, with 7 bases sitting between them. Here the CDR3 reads CASSVGDQETQYF. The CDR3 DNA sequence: TGTGCCAGCAGCGTTGGGGATCAAGAGACCCAGTACTTC. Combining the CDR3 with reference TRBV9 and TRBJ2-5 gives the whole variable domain DSGVTQTPKHLITATGQRVTLRCSPRSGDLSVYWYQQSLDQGLQFLIQYYNGEERAKGNILERFSAQQFPDLHSELNLSSLELGDSALYFCASSVGDQETQYFGPGTRLLVL.